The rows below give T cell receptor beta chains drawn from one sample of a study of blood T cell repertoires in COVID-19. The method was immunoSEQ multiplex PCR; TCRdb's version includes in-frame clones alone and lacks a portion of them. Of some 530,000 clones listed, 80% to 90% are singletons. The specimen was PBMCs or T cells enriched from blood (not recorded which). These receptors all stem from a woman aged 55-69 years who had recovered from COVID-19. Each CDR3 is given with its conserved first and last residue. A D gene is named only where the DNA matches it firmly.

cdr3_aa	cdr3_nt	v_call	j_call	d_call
CASSPIPRDRGNQPQHF	TGTGCCAGCAGCCCAATTCCCCGGGACAGGGGGAATCAGCCCCAGCATTTT	TRBV14	TRBJ1-5	TRBD1
CASRFQGNEQFF	TGTGCCAGCAGGTTCCAGGGGAATGAGCAGTTCTTC	TRBV5-6	TRBJ2-1	NA
CASSQDPTGELFF	TGTGCCAGCAGCCAAGACCCAACCGGGGAGCTGTTTTTT	TRBV4-2	TRBJ2-2	NA
CASGLGQGTSYTF	TGTGCTAGTGGCCTGGGACAGGGGACTAGCTACACCTTC	TRBV12-5	TRBJ1-2	TRBD1
CASSRGQLGNEKLFF	TGTGCCAGCTCCCGTGGACAGCTCGGTAATGAAAAACTGTTTTTT	TRBV18	TRBJ1-4	NA
CASSVAGGEAFF	TGTGCCAGCAGCGTAGCTGGAGGGGAAGCTTTCTTT	TRBV9	TRBJ1-1	NA
CASRPGLAGVYTQYF	TGTGCCAGCAGACCGGGACTAGCGGGGGTATATACGCAGTATTTT	TRBV2	TRBJ2-3	TRBD2
CASSQGSSYNSPLHF	TGCGCCAGCAGTCAGGGGAGCTCCTATAATTCACCCCTCCACTTT	TRBV23-1	TRBJ1-6	NA
CASISGNNSPLHF	TGTGCCAGCATATCGGGAAATAATTCACCCCTCCACTTT	TRBV2	TRBJ1-6	NA
CASSWGGRGVRAFF	TGTGCCAGCAGCTGGGGGGGCCGGGGCGTTCGAGCTTTCTTT	TRBV5-5	TRBJ1-1	NA
CASSLVGAPNQPQHF	TGCGCCAGCAGCTTGGTGGGCGCTCCCAATCAGCCCCAGCATTTT	TRBV5-1	TRBJ1-5	NA